The rows below give T cell receptor beta chains drawn from one sample of a study of T cell repertoires in cytomegalovirus infection. The antigens for these receptors are not known. TCRdb re-analysed the reads in MiXCR, keeping a single row per CDR3 protein. The data show some 800,000 distinct CDR3 sequences, roughly 28% seen once. Sequencing used cultured CD8+ T cells from PBMCs, obtained from culture after CMV antigen stimulation. These receptors came from a human donor in good health (CMV status not recorded). Some clones in this sample may be carry-over from other donors' samples. The CDR3 runs from the conserved cysteine through the conserved F or W. Each record gives: J gene, V gene, clone size, D gene, CDR3 DNA, CDR3 protein. D genes are given only for firm matches. Clone size appears in some rows only: once, few, many, or a class for an expanded clone.

J: TRBJ2-3; V: TRBV13; size: .; D: .; DNA: TGTGCCAGCAGCTTAGGGGGGGCCGCGAGTACGCAGTATTTT; CDR3: CASSLGGAASTQYF
J: TRBJ2-5; V: TRBV7-2; size: .; D: .; DNA: TGTGCCAGCAGCCGGATCCAAGAGACCCAGTACTTC; CDR3: CASSRIQETQYF
J: TRBJ2-5; V: TRBV6-6; size: few; D: .; DNA: TGTGCCAGCAGTAACTTACTTGAGGGGGAGAGCTACCAAGAGACCCAGTACTTC; CDR3: CASSNLLEGESYQETQYF
J: TRBJ1-2; V: TRBV19; size: .; D: .; DNA: TGTGCCAGTAGTATAGGGACAGACGCCTATGGCTACACCTTC; CDR3: CASSIGTDAYGYTF
J: TRBJ2-5; V: TRBV9; size: once; D: TRBD1; DNA: TGTGCCAGCAGCGTAGGACAGGGGAATACCCAAGAGACCCAGTACTTC; CDR3: CASSVGQGNTQETQYF
J: TRBJ2-7; V: TRBV12-3/TRBV12-4; size: .; D: TRBD2; DNA: TGTGCCAGCAGTTTAGGAGGACTAGCGGGGACCTCATACTTC; CDR3: CASSLGGLAGTSYF
J: TRBJ1-1; V: TRBV7-6; size: many; D: TRBD1; DNA: TGTGCCAGCAGAAGAGGACAGGGGACCACTGAAGCTTTCTTT; CDR3: CASRRGQGTTEAFF
J: TRBJ1-1; V: TRBV7-2; size: many; D: .; DNA: TGTGCCAGCAGCTCCGCCCTATGGACTGAAGCTTTCTTT; CDR3: CASSSALWTEAFF
J: TRBJ1-1; V: TRBV6-1; size: .; D: .; DNA: TGTGCCAGCAGTTACGGGCAGGGTTTACCTAAGTGGACTGAAGCTTTCTTT; CDR3: CASSYGQGLPKWTEAFF
J: TRBJ2-2; V: TRBV19; size: .; D: .; DNA: TGTGCCAGTAGTTCGCGAGGCGAGGGGCACACCGGGGAGCTGTTTTTT; CDR3: CASSSRGEGHTGELFF
J: TRBJ2-1; V: TRBV5-1; size: few; D: TRBD2; DNA: TGCGCCAGCAGCTTGGGACTAAAGCGGGACGTGACCTACAATGAGCAGTTCTTC; CDR3: CASSLGLKRDVTYNEQFF
J: TRBJ2-1; V: TRBV27; size: .; D: .; DNA: TGTGCCAGCAGTTTTGGCGGGGTTGGCTACAATGAGCAGTTCTTC; CDR3: CASSFGGVGYNEQFF
J: TRBJ1-2; V: TRBV6-8; size: once; D: .; DNA: TGTGCCAGCAGTTATTTGGACGGCCGGGGCTACACCTTC; CDR3: CASSYLDGRGYTF
J: TRBJ2-2; V: TRBV7-9; size: many; D: TRBD1; DNA: TGTGCCAGCAGCCCTAGGGACAGGAACACCGGGGAGCTGTTTTTT; CDR3: CASSPRDRNTGELFF
J: TRBJ2-7; V: TRBV20-1; size: .; D: TRBD2; DNA: TGCAGTGCTAGTCAAACTAGCGGGGGGTTTCGACGGCTCGAGCAGTACTTC; CDR3: CSASQTSGGFRRLEQYF
J: TRBJ2-3; V: TRBV6-6; size: few; D: TRBD1; DNA: TGTGCCAGCAGTTACGACCCAGACAGGGGATCCAGCACAGATACGCAGTATTTT; CDR3: CASSYDPDRGSSTDTQYF
J: TRBJ2-1; V: TRBV19; size: .; D: TRBD2; DNA: TGTGCCAGTAGTATCGGGGGGGCCTCGGGCAATGAGCAGTTCTTC; CDR3: CASSIGGASGNEQFF
J: TRBJ1-6; V: TRBV7-2; size: many; D: TRBD1; DNA: TGTGCCAGCAGCCCCCGGGACAGACATAATTCACCCCTCCACTTT; CDR3: CASSPRDRHNSPLHF
J: TRBJ2-5; V: TRBV10-3; size: few; D: .; DNA: TGTGCCATCAGTGTCAGCGGCCAAGAGACCCAGTACTTC; CDR3: CAISVSGQETQYF
J: TRBJ2-1; V: TRBV25-1; size: few; D: .; DNA: TGTGCCAGCATCATAGGGTATAATGAGCAGTTCTTC; CDR3: CASIIGYNEQFF
J: TRBJ2-2; V: TRBV14; size: few; D: TRBD1; DNA: TGTGCCAGCAGCCATGCAGGGACAGCGAACACCGGGGAGCTGTTTTTT; CDR3: CASSHAGTANTGELFF
J: TRBJ2-5; V: TRBV19; size: .; D: TRBD1; DNA: TGTGCCAGTCGGACCCGGGACAGGGTACAAGAGACCCAGTACTTC; CDR3: CASRTRDRVQETQYF
J: TRBJ1-1; V: TRBV7-6; size: few; D: .; DNA: TGTGCCAGCAGCTCTGACGTGGGTGAAGCTTTCTTT; CDR3: CASSSDVGEAFF
J: TRBJ2-1; V: TRBV12-3/TRBV12-4; size: .; D: .; DNA: TGTGCCAGCAGTCTCGACTATTCCGGGGAGCAGTTCTTC; CDR3: CASSLDYSGEQFF
J: TRBJ1-1; V: TRBV20-1; size: .; D: .; DNA: TGCAGTGTAGTGTCGGGGTACACTGAAGCTTTCTTT; CDR3: CSVVSGYTEAFF
J: TRBJ2-7; V: TRBV18; size: few; D: TRBD1; DNA: TGTGCCAGCTCACTGGGGACAGGGGACTCCTACGAGCAGTACTTC; CDR3: CASSLGTGDSYEQYF
J: TRBJ1-3; V: TRBV6-1; size: .; D: .; DNA: TGTGCCAGCAGTGAAGCGTACCTGGGCTCTGGAAACACCATATATTTT; CDR3: CASSEAYLGSGNTIYF
J: TRBJ2-1; V: TRBV7-2; size: many; D: TRBD1; DNA: TGTGCCAGCAGCTTATACGGACAGGGATCCTACAATGAGCAGTTCTTC; CDR3: CASSLYGQGSYNEQFF
J: TRBJ2-2; V: TRBV15; size: .; D: .; DNA: TGTGCCACCAGCAGAGGGACCGGGGAGCTGTTTTTT; CDR3: CATSRGTGELFF
J: TRBJ1-6; V: TRBV27; size: .; D: .; DNA: TGTGCCAGCAGTCCAGGGACGGAGTATTCACCCCTCCACTTT; CDR3: CASSPGTEYSPLHF
J: TRBJ2-1; V: TRBV18; size: few; D: .; DNA: TGTGCCAGCTCACCACCCACCGGGTCCTACAATGAGCAGTTCTTC; CDR3: CASSPPTGSYNEQFF
J: TRBJ1-1; V: TRBV7-9; size: .; D: .; DNA: TGTGCCAGCAGCTCCCCTTCGCGGGACACCAACACTGAAGCTTTCTTT; CDR3: CASSSPSRDTNTEAFF
J: TRBJ1-2; V: TRBV12-3/TRBV12-4; size: once; D: TRBD1; DNA: TGTGCCAGCAGTAAGGGGGCAAGCAATGGCTACACCTTC; CDR3: CASSKGASNGYTF
J: TRBJ2-5; V: TRBV6-2/TRBV6-3; size: .; D: TRBD1; DNA: TGTGCCAGCAGCCGGGACAGGACGAAGATGGCCCAGTACTTC; CDR3: CASSRDRTKMAQYF
J: TRBJ2-7; V: TRBV7-6; size: many; D: TRBD2; DNA: TGTGCCAGCAGCTTAGAACCACTAGCGGGGGGAGCATACGAGCAGTACTTC; CDR3: CASSLEPLAGGAYEQYF
J: TRBJ2-3; V: TRBV7-2; size: .; D: TRBD2; DNA: TGTGCCAGCAGCTTATGGGGGGGTAAAGATACGCAGTATTTT; CDR3: CASSLWGGKDTQYF
J: TRBJ2-1; V: TRBV27; size: few; D: .; DNA: TGTGCCAGTGCCCTTGGGGCTAATGAGCAGTTCTTC; CDR3: CASALGANEQFF
J: TRBJ1-1; V: TRBV6-5; size: .; D: TRBD1; DNA: TGTGCCAGCAGTTACTGGACAGGGCGAAACACTGAAGCTTTCTTT; CDR3: CASSYWTGRNTEAFF
J: TRBJ2-2; V: TRBV5-4; size: .; D: .; DNA: TGTGCCAGCAGCGCTGGGCGCGGCACCGGGGAGCTGTTTTTT; CDR3: CASSAGRGTGELFF
J: TRBJ1-1; V: TRBV7-6; size: few; D: TRBD1; DNA: TGTGCCAGCAGCTCTACTTGGGACAGGGAGAACACTGAAGCTTTCTTT; CDR3: CASSSTWDRENTEAFF
J: TRBJ2-5; V: TRBV12-3/TRBV12-4; size: .; D: .; DNA: TGTGCCAGCAGCATGAAGTGGTCAGAGACCCAGTACTTC; CDR3: CASSMKWSETQYF
J: TRBJ1-5; V: TRBV6-5; size: few; D: TRBD1; DNA: TGTGCCAGCAGCGCAGACAGGGGGCGCAGGCAGCCCCAGCATTTT; CDR3: CASSADRGRRQPQHF
J: TRBJ1-2; V: TRBV6-2/TRBV6-3; size: .; D: .; DNA: TGTGCCAGCCAAGACTTGAGCACTAACTATGGCTACACCTTC; CDR3: CASQDLSTNYGYTF
J: TRBJ1-1; V: TRBV5-6; size: .; D: TRBD1; DNA: TGTGCCAGCAGCCTGTTTGGACAGGGACTAGCGGGCACTGAAGCTTTCTTT; CDR3: CASSLFGQGLAGTEAFF
J: TRBJ2-5; V: TRBV4-2; size: .; D: TRBD2; DNA: TGTGCCAGCAGCCAAGAATGGACTAGAACTACGGGGGAGACCCAGTACTTC; CDR3: CASSQEWTRTTGETQYF